A selection of T cell receptor beta chains follows, all from one sample in a study of control samples from healthy donors and cancer patients. Produced via immunoSEQ multiplex PCR; TCRdb's table is partial and in-frame only. The sample contains approximately 150,000 clones, about 91% of which appear only once. Sequencing was carried out using blood. The source is a young man in good health. The CDR3 runs from the conserved cysteine through the conserved F or W. Each record gives: V gene, J gene, D gene, clone size, CDR3 DNA, CDR3 protein. A D gene is named only where the DNA matches it firmly. Clone size, where shown, is once, few, many, or a class for clones that have expanded.

>TRBV29-1|TRBJ2-1|.|.
TGCAGCGTTGAAGATGAGTACAATGAGCAGTTCTTC
CSVEDEYNEQFF
>TRBV15|TRBJ1-2|.|.
TGTGCCACCAGCAGAGAAGGTTGGGGGGCGAGTGGCTACACCTTC
CATSREGWGASGYTF
>TRBV27|TRBJ1-6|.|few
TGTGCCAGCAGTTTAATGGGACATTATAATTCACCCCTCCACTTT
CASSLMGHYNSPLHF
>TRBV7-9|TRBJ1-2|.|.
TGTGCCAGCAGCTTAGGGGCCCTCTATGGCTACACCTTC
CASSLGALYGYTF
>TRBV9|TRBJ2-3|.|.
TGTGCCAGCAGCGCCACGGACTACCCAACAGATACGCAGTATTTT
CASSATDYPTDTQYF
>TRBV18|TRBJ1-1|TRBD1|.
TGTGCCAGCTCAGACGGACAGGGGGCTTTGAACACTGAAGCTTTCTTT
CASSDGQGALNTEAFF
>TRBV27|TRBJ2-7|.|.
TGTGCCAGCAGTTCTTGGCAGGAGTCCTACGAGCAGTACTTC
CASSSWQESYEQYF
>TRBV6-4|TRBJ2-3|.|.
TGTGCCAGCACGCTCACAGATACGCAGTATTTT
CASTLTDTQYF
>TRBV27|TRBJ1-6|TRBD1|.
TGTGCCAGCAGTTCCCGGACAGGGGGACCACCCCTCCACTTT
CASSSRTGGPPLHF
>TRBV3-1/TRBV3-2|TRBJ2-5|.|.
TGTGCCAGCAGCCGCCGGGACATATCACAAGAGACCCAGTACTTC
CASSRRDISQETQYF
>TRBV9|TRBJ1-1|TRBD1|.
TGTGCCAGCAGCATTACAGGGGTCCGGAACACTGAAGCTTTCTTT
CASSITGVRNTEAFF
>TRBV12-3/TRBV12-4|TRBJ1-1|.|once
TGTGCCAGCAGCCTGAGGGGAACTGAAGCTTTCTTT
CASSLRGTEAFF
>TRBV18|TRBJ2-6|.|.
TGTGCCAGCTCACGTCAAGCCCGGAGCTCTGGGGCCAACGTCCTGACTTTC
CASSRQARSSGANVLTF
>TRBV5-1|TRBJ1-1|.|.
TGCGCCAGCAGCCCGACCATCAGGGTAACGGATACTGAAGCTTTCTTT
CASSPTIRVTDTEAFF
>TRBV5-1|TRBJ2-7|.|.
TGCGCCAGCAGCCGGTTCGAGAGGGGTATTGACGAGCAGTACTTC
CASSRFERGIDEQYF
>TRBV5-4|TRBJ1-3|TRBD1|.
TGTGCCAGCAGCCTGACAGGGGCATTCGGAAACACCATATATTTT
CASSLTGAFGNTIYF
>TRBV6-6|TRBJ1-3|.|.
TGTGCCAGCAACCCGACAGCATCTGGAAACACCATATATTTT
CASNPTASGNTIYF
>TRBV7-8|TRBJ1-1|.|.
TGTGCCAGCAGCTTGTACGAGGACCCGCGGGGCACTGAAGCTTTCTTT
CASSLYEDPRGTEAFF
>TRBV28|TRBJ1-2|.|.
TGTGCCAGCAGTTTCGGTCAGGGCTACACCTTC
CASSFGQGYTF
>TRBV21-1|TRBJ2-5|.|.
TGTGCCAGCAGCACTGCCGGGACAGGGATAGGTGAGACCCAGTACTTC
CASSTAGTGIGETQYF
>TRBV27|TRBJ1-5|TRBD1|.
TGTGCCAGCAGTCAGGGGGTTAGCAATCAGCCCCAGCATTTT
CASSQGVSNQPQHF
>TRBV30|TRBJ1-2|.|once
TGTGCCTGGAGTGTCGGGGGATCGGATGGCTACACCTTC
CAWSVGGSDGYTF
>TRBV19|TRBJ1-2|TRBD1|.
TGTGCCAGTAGTATTGGGACAGGGACTTACTATGGCTACACCTTC
CASSIGTGTYYGYTF
>TRBV5-1|TRBJ2-5|TRBD2|.
TGCGCCAGCAGTCAATTCCCGGGGGGTCTAGAGACCCAGTACTTC
CASSQFPGGLETQYF
>TRBV9|TRBJ2-7|.|.
TGTGCCAGCAGCGTAGCTCGGACAGCTTACTACGAGCAGTACTTC
CASSVARTAYYEQYF
>TRBV24-1|TRBJ2-7|TRBD2|.
TGTGCCACCCCCGGGGGGTACGAGCAGTACTTC
CATPGGYEQYF
>TRBV5-1|TRBJ2-1|.|.
TGCGCCAGCAGCTATTTAGCAGAGCAGTTCTTC
CASSYLAEQFF
>TRBV27|TRBJ2-7|.|.
TGTGCCAGTCCACCCCCCGGGGACCTTGGCGAGCAGTACTTC
CASPPPGDLGEQYF
>TRBV5-1|TRBJ1-1|.|.
TGCGCCAGCAGCCTCACCCGACAGAACACTGAAGCTTTCTTT
CASSLTRQNTEAFF
>TRBV5-4|TRBJ1-2|TRBD1|.
TGTGCCAGCAGCTTGGTTGCCAGGGGGCTTAATGGCTACACCTTC
CASSLVARGLNGYTF
>TRBV3-1/TRBV3-2|TRBJ1-1|.|once
TGTGCCAGCAGCCAAGGTTGGGCAGGGTACGACACTGAAGCTTTCTTT
CASSQGWAGYDTEAFF
>TRBV2|TRBJ1-2|.|.
TGTGCCAGCAGTGAACCAAATTTCTATGGCTACACCTTC
CASSEPNFYGYTF
>TRBV19|TRBJ2-1|TRBD2|.
TGTGCCAGTAGTCAAGGGGAAGGACTAGCATCCTACAATGAGCAGTTCTTC
CASSQGEGLASYNEQFF
>TRBV30|TRBJ1-2|.|.
TGTGCCTGGACTTCGAGTCCGGGGGCTGAAGGCTACACCTTC
CAWTSSPGAEGYTF
>TRBV7-9|TRBJ1-2|TRBD1|.
TGTGCCAGCAGCTTGGAGGGACAGGGGGCTAACTATGGCTACACCTTC
CASSLEGQGANYGYTF
>TRBV12-3/TRBV12-4|TRBJ1-2|.|.
TGTGCCAGCAGTCCTCGTGGCCTCTATGGCTACACCTTC
CASSPRGLYGYTF
>TRBV4-1|TRBJ2-3|.|.
TGCGCCAGCAGCTCCTGGGCAGGGAACACAGATACGCAGTATTTT
CASSSWAGNTDTQYF
>TRBV5-1|TRBJ2-7|.|.
TGCGCCAGCAGCTTGGCCGATGTCGGCTGGGGGACGGGGCTTCATTACGAGCAGTACTTC
CASSLADVGWGTGLHYEQYF
>TRBV19|TRBJ1-1|TRBD1|.
TGTGCCAGTACTTCTTGGGGAACAGGGGGCGTAAACACTGAAGCTTTCTTT
CASTSWGTGGVNTEAFF
>TRBV21-1|TRBJ2-3|.|.
TGTGCCAGCAGCAACCAGAGGGCAGGGGAATCAACAGATACGCAGTATTTT
CASSNQRAGESTDTQYF
>TRBV4-1|TRBJ2-5|.|.
TGCGCCAGCAGCCAAGAGAGGGGAACAGCGCCCCGAGAGACCCAGTACTTC
CASSQERGTAPRETQYF
>TRBV9|TRBJ2-3|TRBD1|.
TGTGCCAGCAGCAGGACAGGGAACGCAGATACGCAGTATTTT
CASSRTGNADTQYF